The 10 T cell receptor beta chains listed next were all sequenced from one sample in a study of PD-L1 blockade in urothelial cancer. Documented time point: pretreatment peripheral blood. Some clones are missing from TCRdb's copy, which holds only in-frame ones; the method was immunoSEQ multiplex PCR. The sample holds 68,000 or so clones, about four fifths seen once. The input for sequencing was PBMCs, taken around atezolizumab (anti-PD-L1) treatment. These receptor sequences come from a man aged 70-80 years with urothelial cancer.

This chain links TRBV6-6 with TRBJ1-1, with D hard to call. Germline V gene sequence: CDR1 MNHNY, CDR2 SVGAGI (reference sequence). The CDR3 is made up of 12 amino acids. V lost 6 bases and J 3 bases, leaving 8 bases between the germline ends. The CDR3 DNA follows: TGTGCCAGCAGAGAAACTTACACTGAAGCTTTCTTT. Its translation is CASRETYTEAFF.

This clone was recorded many times. The chain recombines TRBV15 with TRBJ2-1; no reliable D call. The CDR3 spans 16 residues. Trimming stripped 5 bases from V and 0 bases from J, with 14 bases between. Germline-derived CDR1 and CDR2 are LNHNV and YYDKDF (reference sequence). In DNA form, the CDR3 reads TGTGCCACCAGCGGCCAAGAAACCTCCTCCTACAATGAGCAGTTCTTC. Protein sequence: CATSGQETSSYNEQFF.

The genes are TRBV5-1 and TRBJ1-1, with TRBD1 matching 7 bases. V lost 2 bases, J lost 0 bases, and 4 bases stayed unmatched. This CDR3 has 15 amino acids. In germline, CDR1 is SGHRS, CDR2 YFSETQ. CDR3 in DNA: TGCGCCAGCAGCTTTACAGGGGCAATGAACACTGAAGCTTTCTTT. Translated: CASSFTGAMNTEAFF.

The V and J genes are TRBV7-2 and TRBJ2-5; TRBD2 aligns across 8 bases. The CDR3 has 14 residues. Germline V gene data show CDR1 as SGHTA and CDR2 as FQGNSA. V lost 5 bases to trimming and J lost 5 bases; unmatched junction nucleotides: 7. This CDR3 reads CASSLNGLAETQYF. The CDR3 nucleotides are TGTGCCAGCAGCCTAAACGGACTAGCTGAGACCCAGTACTTC.

J is TRBJ2-7 and V is TRBV14, with TRBD1 as a possible D gene (5 bases). The V end lost 4 bases, the J end lost 1 base, and 14 bases lay between the germline ends. The CDR3 runs 15 residues. CDR1 and CDR2 (germline): SGHDN, FVKESK. The CDR3 nucleotides are TGTGCCAGCAGCCGTCAGGGAATTGAATCCTACGAGCAGTACTTC. Its translation: CASSRQGIESYEQYF.

The count of this clone is one. V and J are TRBV2 and TRBJ1-5; no clear D. This CDR3 has 13 residues. CDR1 and CDR2 from the germline V gene are SNHLY and FYNNEI. Trimming pared 2 bases from V and 4 bases from J, leaving 6 bases between. CDR3 DNA sequence: TGTGCCAGCAGTGAACGAGAAAATCAGCCCCAGCATTTT. Translated, it gives CASSERENQPQHF.

The genes are TRBV25-1 and TRBJ1-2, with D hard to call. This CDR3 has 12 amino acids. CDR1 and CDR2 from the germline V gene are MGHDK and SYGVNS. V lost 4 bases and J lost 6, with 9 bases in between. The CDR3 spells CASSGPGDGYTF. CDR3 DNA: TGTGCCAGCAGTGGCCCAGGCGATGGCTACACCTTC.

This clone showed up just once. V is TRBV19 and J is TRBJ2-3; possible D gene TRBD2, 5 bases. V dropped 4 bases and J dropped 1 base, with 6 bases sitting between them. This CDR3 has 13 residues. The V gene's germline CDR1 is LNHDA and CDR2 SQIVND (reference sequence). CDR3 nucleotides: TGTGCCAGTAGTACCGGGGGCACAGATACGCAGTATTTT. It is translated as CASSTGGTDTQYF. The full variable domain, completed using reference TRBV19 and TRBJ2-3, is DGGITQSPKYLFRKEGQNVTLSCEQNLNHDAMYWYRQDPGQGLRLIYYSQIVNDFQKGDIAEGYSVSREKKESFPLTVTSAQKNPTAFYLCASSTGGTDTQYFGPGTRLTVL.

The chain is built from TRBV7-9 and TRBJ1-1; D unclear. Germline V gene data show CDR1 as SEHNR and CDR2 as FQNEAQ (reference sequence). Trimming stripped 0 bases from V and 4 bases from J, with 6 bases between. The CDR3 is 13 amino acids. Here the CDR3 reads CASSLARGTEAFF. For the CDR3, the DNA is TGTGCCAGCAGCTTAGCCCGGGGCACTGAAGCTTTCTTT.

In regard to this clone: An end of the junction does not agree with germline; a read error may underlie this. This rearrangement joins TRBV4-3 to TRBJ2-3; 9 nucleotides agree with TRBD1. The germline CDR1 and CDR2 sequences are LGHNA and YSLEER. CDR3 length equals 13 residues. CDR3 DNA sequence: TGCGCCAGCAGCCATTCGGTCGGACAGGGGCTAGTATTT. It specifies CASSHSVGQGLVF.